Included here is one TCR beta chain sequence, with context. The read comes to an end 3 residues before the CDR3 does, leaving the germline J gene to fill in the end. This sample is part of a study of Tregs in tolerant kidney transplant recipients. The assay was immunoSEQ multiplex PCR, and TCRdb's table has in-frame clones only and misses some. Its clone listing holds around 33,000 clones. Germline V gene sequence: CDR1 MNHNS, CDR2 SASEGT. V lost 3 bases and J lost 1; bases outside the gene matches: 5. The CDR3 runs 15 residues. Related graft donors supplied nonmyeloablative bone marrow transplants, and mixed chimerism was transient.

The sequence was collected from a human patient who received a combined kidney and bone marrow transplant. A subset of T cells may come from the graft donor. This chain connects TRBV6-1 to TRBJ1-2, with 7 positions matching TRBD1. Sequencing used CD4+ T cells from blood (PBMCs), obtained 24 months after the transplant. Partial CDR3 DNA: TGTGCCAGCAGTGATGGCCAGGGGGTTAACTATGGC. Its protein is CASSDGQGVNYG. The entire CDR3 is CASSDGQGVNYGYTF.